The 27 T cell receptor beta chains listed next were all sequenced from one sample in a study of T cell repertoires in cytomegalovirus infection. TCRdb reprocessed the reads via MiXCR and lists one record per CDR3 protein. The sample lists about 530,000 distinct CDR3 sequences, 26% seen once, with approximately 13% in the top ten. The sequencing sample was made of PBMCs. The receptors derive from a human donor in good health (CMV status not recorded). Some clones in this sample may be carry-over from other donors' samples.

In its sample, this clonotype was seen many times. J is TRBJ1-1 and V is TRBV7-2; D gene unclear. The CDR3 has 13 amino acids. Trimming took 10 bases from V and 4 from J, leaving 16 bases between them. Germline V lookup: CDR1 SGHTA, CDR2 FQGNSA. The CDR3 coding sequence is TGTGCCACCCTCTCCTCTTCGTCCACTGAAGCTTTCTTT. It yields the protein CATLSSSSTEAFF.

There are a few counts of this clonotype. The chain recombines TRBV30 with TRBJ1-3, with a possible D match to TRBD1 (5 bases). The germline V and J ends were trimmed by 7 bases and 2 bases, with 12 bases remaining between them. The CDR3 is made up of 13 amino acids. Germline V gene sequence: CDR1 GTSNPN, CDR2 SVGIG (reference sequence). CDR3 bases: TGTGCCTCACGACCGGGACCTGGAAACACCATATATTTT. Protein: CASRPGPGNTIYF.

The chain joins TRBV27 to TRBJ1-1; D is unclear. Germline CDR1 MNHEY, CDR2 SMNVEV (reference sequence). Trimming shortened V by 0 bases and J by 10 bases, and 18 bases separated the two germline ends. The CDR3 has 15 amino acids. The DNA for the CDR3 is TGTGCCAGCAGTTTATCTTCGGGAACCCTTTCGATAGCTTTCTTT. Translating gives CASSLSSGTLSIAFF.

The gene calls are TRBV20-1 and TRBJ2-7, with TRBD1 identical over 8 bases. Germline V lookup: CDR1 DFQATT, CDR2 SNEGSKA (reference sequence). CDR3 size: 21 residues. The trim removed 3 bases at V and 0 bases at J, leaving 25 bases unmatched. The CDR3 coding sequence is TGCAGTGCTAGCTACGAATCCCCGCTGGGACAGGTGGACTCTAGCTCCTACGAGCAGTACGTC. Its protein is CSASYESPLGQVDSSSYEQYV.

This clonotype showed up many times. This chain links TRBV7-2 with TRBJ2-3; TRBD2 matches at 12 bases. Germline V gene lookup returns CDR1 SGHTA and CDR2 FQGNSA. V was pared by 3 bases and J by 6 bases, with 1 base of the junction left unmatched. The CDR3 contains 14 residues. The CDR3 DNA reads as TGTGCCAGCAGCTTGACTAGCGGGAGCGATACGCAGTATTTT. This translates into CASSLTSGSDTQYF.

The genes are TRBV7-2 and TRBJ1-2; no clear D gene. In germline, CDR1 is SGHTA, CDR2 FQGNSA. V was cut by 3 bases and J by 4 bases, with 9 bases left in between. The CDR3 sequence is 13 residues long. DNA for the CDR3: TGTGCCAGCAGCTTCGCCAGCCTCTATGGCTACACCTTC. Translated: CASSFASLYGYTF.

This clonotype was detected only a few times. The chain combines TRBV28 with TRBJ1-5; TRBD1 matches 9 bases. The CDR3 totals 18 residues. The ends lost 6 bases at V and 6 bases at J; junction bases unmatched: 18. Germline loops: CDR1 MDHEN, CDR2 SYDVKM. CDR3 coding DNA: TGTGCCAGCAGCACCAACAGGGGGCGATTGTCAATTGGTCAGCCCCAGCATTTT. Translating it yields CASSTNRGRLSIGQPQHF.

The chain links TRBV28 to TRBJ1-2, with no clear D. Germline V lookup: CDR1 MDHEN, CDR2 SYDVKM. The CDR3 consists of 14 residues. V was clipped by 6 bases and J by 1 base, with 12 bases between them. The CDR3 nucleotides read TGTGCCAGCAGGCCTGGGCCAATTAACTATGGCTACACCTTC. Its protein is CASRPGPINYGYTF.

The chain uses TRBV6-2 or TRBV6-3 and TRBJ2-7, with a weak D call TRBD2 (6 bases). This CDR3 contains 14 residues. Per the germline V gene, CDR1 is MNHEY and CDR2 is SVGEGT. V lost 1 base and J lost 2, with 9 bases in between. The CDR3 region is CASSYWREPYEQYF. The CDR3 DNA follows: TGTGCCAGCAGTTACTGGAGGGAGCCCTACGAGCAGTACTTC.

This clonotype was seen a few times. The chain employs TRBV19 and TRBJ2-7, with D tentatively TRBD2 (7 bases). The CDR3 totals 14 residues. Per germline, CDR1 LNHDA and CDR2 SQIVND (reference sequence). V was cut by 3 bases and J by 1 base, with 10 bases left in between. The CDR3 sequence: CASSMAGASYEQYF. CDR3 DNA: TGTGCCAGTAGTATGGCGGGGGCATCCTACGAGCAGTACTTC. Full variable domain (rest looked up from reference TRBV19 and TRBJ2-7): DGGITQSPKYLFRKEGQNVTLSCEQNLNHDAMYWYRQDPGQGLRLIYYSQIVNDFQKGDIAEGYSVSREKKESFPLTVTSAQKNPTAFYLCASSMAGASYEQYFGPGTRLTVT.

The chain recombines TRBV27 with TRBJ1-1; no clear D gene. This CDR3 region has 13 residues. Germline CDR1 reads MNHEY; CDR2 reads SMNVEV (reference sequence). V lost 6 bases, J lost 5 bases, and 13 bases lay in between. In DNA, the CDR3 is TGTGCCAGCAGATCCGGAATTGGAACTGAAGCTTTCTTT. Translation gives CASRSGIGTEAFF.

This clonotype was seen more than once but under ten times. The rearrangement uses TRBV12-5 and TRBJ1-2; a weak D match, TRBD1 (6 bases). V shed 2 bases and J shed 0 bases, with 7 bases lying between them. CDR3 size: 14 residues. In germline, CDR1 is LGHNT, CDR2 FRNRAP. The CDR3 loop is CASGLTGSNYGYTF. CDR3 sequence (DNA): TGTGCTAGTGGTTTGACAGGGTCTAACTATGGCTACACCTTC.

This clonotype was recorded only once. Possible read error: a much larger clone is one base away. The V and J genes are TRBV7-2 and TRBJ2-5; 9 bases align to TRBD2. Germline trimming cut 5 bases from V and 5 bases from J; bases unmatched to any gene: 9. The CDR3 is 15 residues long. Per germline, CDR1 SGHTA and CDR2 FQGNSA. CDR3 nucleotide sequence: TGTGCCAGCAGCATGGGGCGGGGGGGTGGGGAGACCCAGTACTTC. It codes for CASSMGRGGGETQYF.

This chain joins TRBV11-2 and TRBJ2-3, with 10 bases fitting TRBD1. The CDR3 covers 16 residues. Germline values: CDR1 SGHAT, CDR2 FQNNGV. Trimming took 4 bases from V and 4 from J; bases not matched to a gene: 8. The CDR3 here is CASSYDRGPHPDTQYF. DNA for the CDR3: TGTGCCAGCAGCTACGACAGGGGGCCCCACCCAGATACGCAGTATTTT.

This clonotype has more than one count but fewer than ten. V usage is TRBV7-9 and J usage is TRBJ1-4; TRBD1 is a possible D gene (6 bases). The CDR3 totals 13 residues. Trimming removed 6 bases from V and 3 bases from J, with 8 bases in between. Germline values: CDR1 SEHNR, CDR2 FQNEAQ (reference sequence). The CDR3 here is CASRDSANEKLFF. The CDR3 DNA sequence: TGTGCCAGCAGGGACAGTGCTAATGAAAAACTGTTTTTT. The variable domain in full, completed from reference TRBV7-9 and TRBJ1-4, reads DTGVSQNPRHKITKRGQNVTFRCDPISEHNRLYWYRQTLGQGPEFLTYFQNEAQLEKSRLLSDRFSAERPKGSFSTLEIQRTEQGDSAMYLCASRDSANEKLFFGSGTQLSVL.

V is TRBV29-1 and J is TRBJ2-1; D possibly corresponds to TRBD2 (6 bases). CDR1 SQVTM and CDR2 ANQGSEA come from the germline V gene. V was trimmed by 7 bases and J by 2 bases, leaving 18 bases between them. The CDR3 contains 15 residues. CDR3 sequence (DNA): TGCAGCGATGCCCGCGGGGCCTGGCCCTACAATGAGCAGTTCTTC. Protein: CSDARGAWPYNEQFF.

The chain uses TRBV5-5 and TRBJ1-4; unclear D gene. The CDR3 has 16 amino acids. V was clipped by 4 bases and J by 0 bases, with 13 bases between them. The germline V gene has CDR1 SGHKS and CDR2 YYEKEE (reference sequence). CDR3 in amino acids: CASSPRGLATNEKLFF. The CDR3 DNA is TGTGCCAGCAGCCCCCGTGGCCTCGCAACTAATGAAAAACTGTTTTTT. The full variable domain, completed using reference TRBV5-5 and TRBJ1-4, is DAGVTQSPTHLIKTRGQQVTLRCSPISGHKSVSWYQQVLGQGPQFIFQYYEKEERGRGNFPDRFSARQFPNYSSELNVNALLLGDSALYLCASSPRGLATNEKLFFGSGTQLSVL.

This clonotype has a handful of counts. The genes are TRBV6-1 and TRBJ2-3, with D uncertain. Germline assignment: CDR1 MNHNS and CDR2 SASEGT. This CDR3 region has 12 residues. V lost 6 bases to trimming and J lost 5 bases, with 9 bases between them. The CDR3: CASSRVGDTQYF. The CDR3, as DNA: TGTGCCAGCAGCCGAGTGGGAGATACGCAGTATTTT.

This clonotype came up a few times. The chain carries TRBV12-3 or TRBV12-4 and TRBJ1-1; no definite D call. V was cut by 5 bases and J by 5 bases, with 15 bases left in between. CDR3 length: 14 residues. The CDR3 loop is CASSAGITGTEAFF. The CDR3 coding sequence is TGTGCCAGCAGTGCCGGGATCACGGGGACTGAAGCTTTCTTT.

This clonotype has more than one count but fewer than ten. This sequence joins TRBV10-3 and TRBJ2-7; TRBD2 matches at 12 bases. The CDR3 runs to 14 residues. Per the germline V gene, CDR1 is ENHRY and CDR2 is SYGVKD. The V gene end was trimmed by 6 bases and the J gene end by 0 bases; junction bases not matched to a gene: 0. The CDR3: CAIRTSGSSYEQYF. CDR3 DNA: TGTGCCATCAGGACTAGCGGGAGCTCCTACGAGCAGTACTTC.

The chain couples TRBV12-3 or TRBV12-4 to TRBJ2-1; tentatively, D is TRBD2 (6 bases). V gave up 5 bases and J gave up 4 bases, with 15 bases separating them. This CDR3 spans 15 amino acids. This CDR3 reads CASSPGRGEYNEQFF. The CDR3 nucleotides are TGTGCCAGCAGTCCCGGGCGCGGGGAGTACAATGAGCAGTTCTTC.

The CDR3 here is CASIRHHQSSYNEQFF. The CDR3 nucleotides read TGCGCCAGCATCCGACACCACCAGAGCTCCTACAATGAGCAGTTCTTC. This sequence joins TRBV10-1 and TRBJ2-1, with D unresolved. Trimming shortened V by 7 bases and J by 0 bases, and 16 bases separated the two germline ends. This CDR3 spans 16 amino acids. Germline assignment: CDR1 WNHNN and CDR2 SYGVQD (reference sequence).

This chain links TRBV6-5 with TRBJ2-3; D may correspond to TRBD1 or TRBD2 (5 bases each). V lost 2 bases and J lost 2, with 8 bases in between. The CDR3 extends over 14 amino acids. Germline V gene lookup returns CDR1 MNHEY and CDR2 SVGAGI. The CDR3 coding sequence is TGTGCCAGCAGTTACGGGACCCTCACAGATACGCAGTATTTT. Protein product: CASSYGTLTDTQYF.

This clonotype appeared many times. The chain carries TRBV7-2 and TRBJ2-1; the match to TRBD2 covers 7 bases. This CDR3 spans 16 amino acids. Per germline, CDR1 SGHTA and CDR2 FQGNSA. V lost 5 bases to trimming and J lost 4 bases; unmatched junction nucleotides: 11. The CDR3 region is CASSRIQTSRYNEQFF. In nucleotides, the CDR3 is TGTGCCAGCAGCCGGATCCAGACTAGCCGTTACAATGAGCAGTTCTTC.

The chain links TRBV6-1 to TRBJ2-7, with TRBD2 as a possible D gene (6 bases). Germline lookup yields CDR1 MNHNS and CDR2 SASEGT. The CDR3 contains 16 residues. V shed 6 bases and J shed 2 bases, with 20 bases lying between them. CDR3 residues: CASSPLSGAGPYEQYV. CDR3 sequence (DNA): TGTGCCAGCAGCCCCCTTAGCGGTGCCGGGCCCTACGAGCAGTACGTC.

This clonotype was seen ten or more times. The chain joins TRBV7-2 to TRBJ2-7; 7 bases line up with TRBD1. V lost 6 bases and J lost 2; bases outside the gene matches: 7. The CDR3 consists of 14 residues. Looked up from germline, CDR1 is SGHTA and CDR2 is FQGNSA. This CDR3 is CASSPDRTTYEQYF. In DNA, the CDR3 is TGTGCCAGCAGTCCGGACAGGACCACCTACGAGCAGTACTTC.

The J gene is TRBJ2-4, the V gene TRBV27; TRBD2 aligns across 13 bases. V lost 3 bases to trimming and J lost 1 base; unmatched junction nucleotides: 15. CDR1 is MNHEY, CDR2 SMNVEV, per germline (reference sequence). The CDR3 is 21 amino acids. CDR3 region: CASSLWTSGSPPKQAKNIQYF. The CDR3 nucleotides are TGTGCCAGCAGTTTGTGGACTAGCGGGAGTCCCCCGAAGCAGGCCAAAAACATTCAGTACTTC.